The rows below give T cell receptor beta chains drawn from one sample of a study of T cells in Graves' hyperthyroidism and ophthalmopathy. MiXCR, applied by TCRdb to the multiplex PCR reads, yields one record per CDR3 protein. The sample lists around 690,000 distinct CDR3 sequences; around 21% were seen once. Sequences were obtained from blood. The receptor set was obtained from a man aged 25 to 45 with Graves' ophthalmopathy. Both conserved end residues are part of each CDR3. D genes are given only for firm matches. Size is omitted from some rows. Given values are once, few, many or a class for expanded clones.

j_gene,v_gene,abundance,len,d_gene,CDR3nt,CDR3aa
TRBJ1-3,TRBV5-1,NA,16,NA,TGCGCCAGCAGCTTGGCCGGGGGACTCTCTGGAAACACCATATATTTT,CASSLAGGLSGNTIYF
TRBJ2-3,TRBV19,NA,15,TRBD2,TGTGCCAGTACCTTGGCTAGCGGGAGCACAGATACGCAGTATTTT,CASTLASGSTDTQYF
TRBJ2-7,TRBV20-1,NA,15,NA,TGCAGTGCTAGTCTGTCCTCTGTGTGGTCCTACGAGCAGTACTTC,CSASLSSVWSYEQYF
TRBJ1-6,TRBV3-1,NA,15,NA,TGTGCCAGCAGCCAAGACGGCAGGGCTAATTCACCCCTCCACTTT,CASSQDGRANSPLHF
TRBJ2-5,TRBV5-1,NA,19,TRBD2,TGCGCCAGCAGCACCTCCCTAGCGGGAGCCCCCCATGCCGTAGAGACCCAGTACTTC,CASSTSLAGAPHAVETQYF
TRBJ2-1,TRBV6-2/TRBV6-3,few,13,TRBD2,TGTGCCAGCGTGGGGACTACATCTAATGAGCAGTTCTTC,CASVGTTSNEQFF
TRBJ2-5,TRBV4-1,NA,15,NA,TGCGCCAGCAGCCAAGGGACCATGGGGAGGGAGACCCAGTACTTC,CASSQGTMGRETQYF
TRBJ2-1,TRBV6-9,NA,12,NA,TGTGCCAGCAGTTTCCTAGGTTATGAGCAGTTCTTC,CASSFLGYEQFF
TRBJ2-7,TRBV29-1,few,13,TRBD1,TGCAGCGTTGAAGAGGGACAGCGATACGAGCAGTACTTC,CSVEEGQRYEQYF
TRBJ2-7,TRBV7-2,many,15,TRBD1,TGTGCCAGCAGCCGTTTCGGACAGGGGGACTACGAGCAGTACTTC,CASSRFGQGDYEQYF
TRBJ1-1,TRBV30,many,14,NA,TGTGCCTGGAGTGTACATGGGGGATTTGGTGAAGCTTTCTTT,CAWSVHGGFGEAFF
TRBJ2-3,TRBV28,few,14,NA,TGTGCCAGCAGTTTGAAGGGGATCCGAGATACGCAGTATTTT,CASSLKGIRDTQYF
TRBJ2-5,TRBV7-3,many,15,NA,TGTGCCAGCAGCTTAGACGGGAGTAATAGCGAGACCCAGTACTTC,CASSLDGSNSETQYF
TRBJ1-6,TRBV7-2,NA,14,NA,TGTGCCAGCAGCCGGGGACGGGGAAATTCACCCCTCCACTTT,CASSRGRGNSPLHF
TRBJ2-3,TRBV6-1,NA,16,TRBD2,TGTGCCAGCAGTTTGTCTAGCGGGTCGCGCACAGATACGCAGTATTTT,CASSLSSGSRTDTQYF
TRBJ2-5,TRBV14,once,18,TRBD1,TGTGCCAGCAGCCAAGGTTTCTCACGGACAGGGGTAGGGGAGACCCAGTACTTC,CASSQGFSRTGVGETQYF
TRBJ1-5,TRBV20-1,many,13,NA,TGCAGTGCTAGAGATATGGTTGACCAGCCCCAGCATTTT,CSARDMVDQPQHF
TRBJ2-3,TRBV5-1,many,15,TRBD1,TGCGCCAGCAGCCACGGGACAGGGGGTTCAGATACGCAGTATTTT,CASSHGTGGSDTQYF
TRBJ2-3,TRBV28,many,14,TRBD2,TGTGCCAGCAGCTTGACGGGGGGGGCAGATACGCAGTATTTT,CASSLTGGADTQYF
TRBJ2-7,TRBV28,many,18,NA,TGTGCCAGCAGTTTACCCTGGGAAGTCCCCACCAACCCCTACGAGCAGTACTTC,CASSLPWEVPTNPYEQYF
TRBJ2-7,TRBV29-1,NA,14,TRBD1,TGCAGCGTTCCCGGACAGGGGGGGTCCTACGAGCAGTACTTC,CSVPGQGGSYEQYF
TRBJ2-3,TRBV20-1,few,15,TRBD2,TGCAGTGCTTCCTTAGCGGGATTGGGCACAGATACGCAGTATTTT,CSASLAGLGTDTQYF
TRBJ1-1,TRBV20-1,NA,13,TRBD1,TGCAGTGCTAGACGACAGGGATACACTGAAGCTTTCTTT,CSARRQGYTEAFF
TRBJ2-7,TRBV27,NA,15,TRBD2,TGTGCCAGCCAACCCGGGGCTAGCGGGAGTTACGAGCAGTACTTC,CASQPGASGSYEQYF
TRBJ2-1,TRBV24-1,many,16,TRBD1,TGTGCCACCAGTGATCCACGCTCGACAGGGTACAATGAGCAGTTCTTC,CATSDPRSTGYNEQFF
TRBJ1-5,TRBV7-8,many,13,NA,TGTGCCAGCAGCTTACAAGGGCGTCAGCCCCAGCATTTT,CASSLQGRQPQHF
TRBJ2-1,TRBV12-5,NA,16,NA,TGTGCTAGTGGCTATCCAGCCCAGCGGAGCTACAATGAGCAGTTCTTC,CASGYPAQRSYNEQFF
TRBJ2-5,TRBV28,NA,15,TRBD1,TGTGCCAGCAGCCCCGCGGACAGGAAACAAGAGACCCAGTACTTC,CASSPADRKQETQYF
TRBJ2-5,TRBV20-1,many,15,NA,TGCAGTGCTAGAGACGCTAGCGCGTACCAAGAGACCCAGTACTTC,CSARDASAYQETQYF
TRBJ2-3,TRBV20-1,few,15,NA,TGCAGTGCTAGTGGACAGTTGTCTAGCACAGATACGCAGTATTTT,CSASGQLSSTDTQYF
TRBJ2-1,TRBV6-2/TRBV6-3,NA,15,NA,TGTGCCAGCAGTCTAGCCCAGGTCAGGTACAATGAGCAGTTCTTC,CASSLAQVRYNEQFF
TRBJ2-1,TRBV2,NA,17,TRBD2,TGTGCCAGCAGTGATATTACGCTAGCGGGAGAGAACAATGAGCAGTTCTTC,CASSDITLAGENNEQFF
TRBJ2-3,TRBV20-1,few,15,NA,TGCAGTGCTAGCGGGATACCTTCTAGCACAGATACGCAGTATTTT,CSASGIPSSTDTQYF